This T cell receptor beta chain derives from a study of T-cell reconstitution after alpha-beta-depleted transplantation in children. Molecular barcoding with unique molecular identifiers was used for the TCRbeta library. TCRdb re-called the PCR reads through MiXCR, storing one row per CDR3 protein. This sample yields around 240,000 distinct CDR3 sequences, of which less than 9% are seen a single time; 6.3% belongs to the top ten. From germline, CDR1 is SGHKS and CDR2 YYEKEE (reference sequence). V shed 4 bases and J 1 base; nucleotides not matched to a gene: 11. CDR3 length equals 17 residues. This clonotype was sampled from a male patient between 5 and 17 years old who had a stem cell transplant for acute lymphoblastic leukemia, so the T cells may come from the graft donor. The V call is TRBV5-5, the J call TRBJ2-5; 9 bases are shared with TRBD2. Sequenced here: PBMCs, mostly from graft donor cells, sampled 180 days after TCRalphabeta/CD19-depleted stem cell transplant. The DNA of the CDR3 is TGTGCCAGCAGCGGGGGACTGAGCGGGGGGCGCCAAGAGACCCAGTACTTC. It specifies CASSGGLSGGRQETQYF.